Each of the 4 T cell receptor beta chains below was sequenced from the same sample in a study of T cells in Graves' hyperthyroidism and ophthalmopathy. Amplification of TCR beta CDR3 regions used RNA as the template. HTBI primers drove first-round RT-PCR of the TCR CDR3. A single record per CDR3 protein comes from TCRdb applying MiXCR to the multiplex PCR reads. The sample consists of about 260,000 distinct CDR3 sequences, about 20% of them appearing once. Material for sequencing was blood. The source is a man aged 25-45 years with Graves' ophthalmopathy.

With regard to this clonotype: Possible read error: a much larger clone is one base away. V is TRBV11-2 and J is TRBJ2-3; D is perhaps TRBD2 (5 bases). Germline CDR1 and CDR2: SGHAT and FQNNGV. The CDR3 is 14 residues long. V lost 4 bases and J 4 bases, leaving 12 bases between the germline ends. CDR3 in amino acids: CASSSLAIADTQYF. The DNA for the CDR3 is TGTGCCAGCAGCTCCCTAGCCATCGCAGATACGCAGTATTTT.

This clonotype was counted only a few times. The chain joins TRBV5-1 to TRBJ2-7, with no clear D. Per germline, CDR1 SGHRS and CDR2 YFSETQ. The CDR3 is 16 residues long. Trimming removed 0 bases from V and 0 bases from J, with 13 bases in between. CDR3 protein: CASSLVVRPSSYEQYF. Written as DNA, the CDR3 is TGCGCCAGCAGCTTGGTGGTCCGACCAAGCTCCTACGAGCAGTACTTC.

This clonotype was counted ten times or more. The V gene is TRBV11-2, the J gene TRBJ1-2, with D unclear. V gave up 5 bases and J gave up 4 bases, with 17 bases separating them. Germline V lookup: CDR1 SGHAT, CDR2 FQNNGV. The CDR3 spans 15 residues. DNA of the CDR3: TGTGCCAGCAGCCCCGGGATTCGGAGTGGCTATGGCTACACCTTC. Amino acid sequence: CASSPGIRSGYGYTF.

This clonotype was counted many times. The V gene is TRBV29-1, the J gene TRBJ2-1; the match to TRBD2 covers 14 bases. This CDR3 is 14 amino acids long. V lost 5 bases and J lost 7; bases outside the gene matches: 4. Germline V lookup: CDR1 SQVTM, CDR2 ANQGSEA. DNA of the CDR3: TGCAGCGTTCCGGGACTAGCGGGAGTAAATGAGCAGTTCTTC. It codes for CSVPGLAGVNEQFF.